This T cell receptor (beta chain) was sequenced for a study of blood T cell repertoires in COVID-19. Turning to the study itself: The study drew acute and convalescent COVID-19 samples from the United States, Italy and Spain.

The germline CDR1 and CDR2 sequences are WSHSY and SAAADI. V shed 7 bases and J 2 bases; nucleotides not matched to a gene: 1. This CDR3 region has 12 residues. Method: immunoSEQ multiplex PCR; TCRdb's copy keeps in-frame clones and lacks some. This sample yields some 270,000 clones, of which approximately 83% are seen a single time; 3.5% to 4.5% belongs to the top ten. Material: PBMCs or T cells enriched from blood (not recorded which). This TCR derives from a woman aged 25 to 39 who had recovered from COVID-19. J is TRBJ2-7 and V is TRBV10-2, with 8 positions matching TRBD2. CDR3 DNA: TGCGCCAGCATGCGGGGGGCCTACGAGCAGTACTTC. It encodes CASMRGAYEQYF.